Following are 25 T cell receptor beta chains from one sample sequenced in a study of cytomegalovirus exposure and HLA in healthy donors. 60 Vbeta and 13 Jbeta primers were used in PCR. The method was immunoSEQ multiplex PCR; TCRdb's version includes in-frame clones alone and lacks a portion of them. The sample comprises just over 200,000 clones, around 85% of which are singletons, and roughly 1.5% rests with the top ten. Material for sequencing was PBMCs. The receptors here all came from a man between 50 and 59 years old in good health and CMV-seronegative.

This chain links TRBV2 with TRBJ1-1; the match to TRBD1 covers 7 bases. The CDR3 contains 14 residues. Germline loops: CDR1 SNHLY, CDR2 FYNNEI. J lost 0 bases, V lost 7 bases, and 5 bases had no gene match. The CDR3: CASILGQLNTEAFF. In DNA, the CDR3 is TGTGCCAGCATACTGGGACAGCTGAACACTGAAGCTTTCTTT.

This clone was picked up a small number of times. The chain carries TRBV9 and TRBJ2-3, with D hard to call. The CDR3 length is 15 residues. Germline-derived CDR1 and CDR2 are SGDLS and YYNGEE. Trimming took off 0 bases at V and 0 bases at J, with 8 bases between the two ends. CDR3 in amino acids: CASSVVAASTDTQYF. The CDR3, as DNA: TGTGCCAGCAGCGTAGTCGCAGCGAGCACAGATACGCAGTATTTT.

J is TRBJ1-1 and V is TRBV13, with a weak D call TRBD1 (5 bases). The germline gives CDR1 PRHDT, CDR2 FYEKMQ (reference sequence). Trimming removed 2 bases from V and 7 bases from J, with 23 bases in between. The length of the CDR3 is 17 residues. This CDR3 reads CASSLRGGLPLSDEAFF. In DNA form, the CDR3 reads TGTGCCAGCAGCTTAAGGGGAGGCCTCCCCTTGAGTGATGAAGCTTTCTTT.

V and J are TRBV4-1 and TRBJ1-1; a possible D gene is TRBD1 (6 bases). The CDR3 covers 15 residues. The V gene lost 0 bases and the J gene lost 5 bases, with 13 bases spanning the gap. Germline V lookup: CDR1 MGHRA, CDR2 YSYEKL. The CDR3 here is CASSQEPTGVTEAFF. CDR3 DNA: TGCGCCAGCAGCCAAGAACCGACAGGAGTAACTGAAGCTTTCTTT.

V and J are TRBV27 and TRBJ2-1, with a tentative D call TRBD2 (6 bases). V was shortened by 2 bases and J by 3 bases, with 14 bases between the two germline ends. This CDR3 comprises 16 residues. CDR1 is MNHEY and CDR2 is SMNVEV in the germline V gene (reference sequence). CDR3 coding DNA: TGTGCCAGCAGTTTAGGGGGGAGAGCGGGCTACAATGAGCAGTTCTTC. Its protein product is CASSLGGRAGYNEQFF.

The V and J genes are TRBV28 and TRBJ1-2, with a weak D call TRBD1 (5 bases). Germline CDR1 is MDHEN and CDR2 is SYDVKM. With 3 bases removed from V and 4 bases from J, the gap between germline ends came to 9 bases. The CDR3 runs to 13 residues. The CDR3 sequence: CASSFTDSYGYTF. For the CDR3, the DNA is TGTGCCAGCAGTTTTACCGACAGCTATGGCTACACCTTC.

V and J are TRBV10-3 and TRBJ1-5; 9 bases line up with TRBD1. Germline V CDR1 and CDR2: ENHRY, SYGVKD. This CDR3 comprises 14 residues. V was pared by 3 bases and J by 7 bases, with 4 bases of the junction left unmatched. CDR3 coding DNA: TGTGCCATCAGTGATACAGGGGGCGTGCAGCCCCAGCATTTT. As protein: CAISDTGGVQPQHF.

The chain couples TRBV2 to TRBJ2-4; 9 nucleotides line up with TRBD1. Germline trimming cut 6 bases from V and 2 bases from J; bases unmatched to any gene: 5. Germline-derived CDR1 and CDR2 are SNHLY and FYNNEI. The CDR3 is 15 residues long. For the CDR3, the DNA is TGTGCCAGCAGCGACAGGGGGGTGACCAAAAACATTCAGTACTTC. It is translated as CASSDRGVTKNIQYF. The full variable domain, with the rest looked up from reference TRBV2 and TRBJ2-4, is EPEVTQTPSHQVTQMGQEVILRCVPISNHLYFYWYRQILGQKVEFLVSFYNNEISEKSEIFDDQFSVERPDGSNFTLKIRSTKLEDSAMYFCASSDRGVTKNIQYFGAGTRLSVL.

In DNA form, the CDR3 reads TGCGCCAGCAGTCGCGGGACAGTCACCTACGAGCAGTACTTC. Protein: CASSRGTVTYEQYF. The rearrangement links TRBV5-1 to TRBJ2-7, with D possibly TRBD1 on 7 matching bases. V lost 5 bases and J lost 2, with 14 bases in between. Germline V gene data show CDR1 as SGHRS and CDR2 as YFSETQ. The CDR3 covers 14 residues.

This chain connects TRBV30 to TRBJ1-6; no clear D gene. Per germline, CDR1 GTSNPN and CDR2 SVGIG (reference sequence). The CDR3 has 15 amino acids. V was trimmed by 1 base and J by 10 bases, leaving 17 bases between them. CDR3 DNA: TGTGCCTGGAGTGCGACGACTGCTCGGGGATCACCCCTCCACTTT. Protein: CAWSATTARGSPLHF. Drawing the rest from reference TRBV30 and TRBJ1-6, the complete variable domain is SQTIHQWPATLVQPVGSPLSLECTVEGTSNPNLYWYRQAAGRGLQLLFYSVGIGQISSEVPQNLSASRPQDRQFILSSKKLLLSDSGFYLCAWSATTARGSPLHFGNGTRLTVT.

This chain's CDR3 is CASTRRVGSQETQYF. The CDR3 DNA reads as TGTGCCAGCACCCGGAGGGTTGGGTCCCAAGAGACCCAGTACTTC. The chain is built from TRBV27 and TRBJ2-5; perhaps TRBD2 as D (6 bases). The V end was cut by 7 bases, the J end by 1 base, with 16 bases between. Germline V gene sequence: CDR1 MNHEY, CDR2 SMNVEV (reference sequence). This CDR3 is 15 amino acids long.

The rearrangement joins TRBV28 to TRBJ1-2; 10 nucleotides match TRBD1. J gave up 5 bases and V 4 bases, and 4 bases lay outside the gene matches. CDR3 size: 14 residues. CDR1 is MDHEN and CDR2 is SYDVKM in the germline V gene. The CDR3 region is CASSSPGQGYGYTF. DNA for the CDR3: TGTGCCAGCAGTTCTCCGGGACAGGGGTATGGCTACACCTTC.

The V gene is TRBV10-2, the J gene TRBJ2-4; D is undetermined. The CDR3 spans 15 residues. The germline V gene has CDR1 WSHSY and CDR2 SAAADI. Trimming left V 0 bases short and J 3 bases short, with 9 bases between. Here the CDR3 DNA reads TGCGCCAGCAGTGAGTCTCTCTTTGTCAAAAACATTCAGTACTTC. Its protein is CASSESLFVKNIQYF.

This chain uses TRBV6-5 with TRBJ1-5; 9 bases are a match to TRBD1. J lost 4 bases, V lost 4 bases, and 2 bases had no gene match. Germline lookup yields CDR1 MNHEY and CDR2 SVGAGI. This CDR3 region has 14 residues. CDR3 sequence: CASSSGTGNQPQHF. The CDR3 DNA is TGTGCCAGCAGTTCCGGGACAGGGAATCAGCCCCAGCATTTT.

CDR3 protein: CASLEAGGPRTGELFF. In nucleotides, the CDR3 is TGTGCCAGCCTGGAGGCGGGAGGGCCACGGACCGGGGAGCTGTTTTTT. The chain links TRBV19 to TRBJ2-2, with 9 bases lining up with TRBD2. Unmatched junction bases numbered 13, after V lost 9 bases and J lost 5 bases. Germline V gene sequence: CDR1 LNHDA, CDR2 SQIVND (reference sequence). There are 16 residues in the CDR3.

The CDR3 DNA reads as TGTGCCAGCAGTCGACAGGGGAGGTACGAGCAGTACTTC. Amino acids: CASSRQGRYEQYF. V and J are TRBV6-1 and TRBJ2-7; the match to TRBD1 covers 8 bases. This CDR3 comprises 13 residues. The ends lost 5 bases at V and 4 bases at J; junction bases unmatched: 4. Germline V lookup: CDR1 MNHNS, CDR2 SASEGT.

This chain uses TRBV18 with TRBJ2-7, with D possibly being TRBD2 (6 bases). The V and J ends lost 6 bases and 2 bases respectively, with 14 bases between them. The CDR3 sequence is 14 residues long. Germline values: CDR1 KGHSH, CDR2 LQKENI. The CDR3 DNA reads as TGTGCCAGCTCTCCTGGTTGGGGGGCCTACGAGCAGTACTTC. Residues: CASSPGWGAYEQYF.

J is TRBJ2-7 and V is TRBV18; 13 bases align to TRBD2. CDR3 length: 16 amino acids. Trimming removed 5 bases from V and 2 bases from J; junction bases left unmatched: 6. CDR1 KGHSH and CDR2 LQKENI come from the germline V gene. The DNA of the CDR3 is TGTGCCAGCTCAACGCTCGGACTAGCGGGAGCCTACGAGCAGTACTTC. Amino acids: CASSTLGLAGAYEQYF.

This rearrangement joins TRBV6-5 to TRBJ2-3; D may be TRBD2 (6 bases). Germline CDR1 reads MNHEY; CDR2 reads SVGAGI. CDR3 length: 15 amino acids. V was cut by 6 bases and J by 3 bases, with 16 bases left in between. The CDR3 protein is CASRGLAKGTDTQYF. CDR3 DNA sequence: TGTGCCAGCAGAGGGCTAGCGAAAGGGACAGATACGCAGTATTTT.

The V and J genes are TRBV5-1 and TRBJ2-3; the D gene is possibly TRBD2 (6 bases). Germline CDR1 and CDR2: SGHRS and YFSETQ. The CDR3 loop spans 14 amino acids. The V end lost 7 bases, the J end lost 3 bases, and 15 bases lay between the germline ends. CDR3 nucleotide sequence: TGCGCCAGCTCCTCGGGACTTTCAACAGATACGCAGTATTTT. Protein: CASSSGLSTDTQYF.

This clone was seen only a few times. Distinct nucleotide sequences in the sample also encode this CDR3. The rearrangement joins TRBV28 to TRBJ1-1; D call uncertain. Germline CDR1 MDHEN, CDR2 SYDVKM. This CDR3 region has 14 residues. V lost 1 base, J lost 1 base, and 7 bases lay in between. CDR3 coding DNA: TGTGCCAGCAGTTTATATGCGGAGAACACTGAAGCTTTCTTT. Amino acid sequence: CASSLYAENTEAFF.

The CDR3 spells CASNSGQGNTEAFF. CDR3 nucleotides: TGCGCCAGCAACTCGGGACAGGGGAACACTGAAGCTTTCTTT. The V call is TRBV5-1, the J call TRBJ1-1; the match to TRBD1 covers 9 bases. Germline V gives CDR1 SGHRS, CDR2 YFSETQ. After removal of 6 bases from V and 1 base from J, the junction contained 4 bases not matched to a gene. The CDR3 runs 14 residues.

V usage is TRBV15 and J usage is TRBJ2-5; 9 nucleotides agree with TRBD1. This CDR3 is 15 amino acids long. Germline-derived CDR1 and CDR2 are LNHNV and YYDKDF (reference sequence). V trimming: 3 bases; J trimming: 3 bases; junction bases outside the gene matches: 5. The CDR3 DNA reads TGTGCCACCAGCAGCGTCGGGACAGGGAAAGAGACCCAGTACTTC. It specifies CATSSVGTGKETQYF.

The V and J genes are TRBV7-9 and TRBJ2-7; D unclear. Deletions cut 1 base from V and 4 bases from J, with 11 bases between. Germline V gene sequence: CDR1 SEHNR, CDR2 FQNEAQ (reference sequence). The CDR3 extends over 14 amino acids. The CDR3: CASSLERGPYEQYF. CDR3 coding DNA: TGTGCCAGCAGCTTAGAAAGAGGTCCGTACGAGCAGTACTTC.

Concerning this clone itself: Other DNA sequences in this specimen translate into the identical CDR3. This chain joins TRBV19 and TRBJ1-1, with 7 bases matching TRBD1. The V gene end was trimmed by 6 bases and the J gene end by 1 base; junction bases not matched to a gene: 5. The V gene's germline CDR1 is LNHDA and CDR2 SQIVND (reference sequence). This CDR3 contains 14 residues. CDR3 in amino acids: CASRRQGPNTEAFF. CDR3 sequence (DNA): TGTGCCAGTAGACGACAGGGCCCGAACACTGAAGCTTTCTTT.